These T cell receptor beta chains were read from a single sample in a study of blood T cell repertoires in COVID-19. Libraries were prepared by immunoSEQ multiplex PCR; TCRdb keeps only in-frame clonotypes and omits some of them. The data show 150,000 to 200,000 clones, approximately 84% seen once. Material: peripheral blood. These receptors all stem from a human donor with acute or convalescent COVID-19. The donor label of this sample is uncertain. CDR3s leave out the opening cysteine and the closing phenylalanine or tryptophan.

>TRBJ1-4|TRBV6-5
ASSERRVTNEKLF
>TRBJ2-5|TRBV6-5
ASSYGAGQETQY
>TRBJ1-1|TRBV28
ASAPSDTEAF
>TRBJ2-5|TRBV28
ASSAPDRGQTQY
>TRBJ2-7|TRBV6-2/TRBV6-3
ASSGTSGYEQY
>TRBJ2-6|TRBV3-1/TRBV3-2
ASSQAGQEGGSGANVLT
>TRBJ2-5|TRBV5-1
ASTPQGQAQETQY
>TRBJ1-2|TRBV7-3
ASSLGGTGPTAGYT
>TRBJ2-2|TRBV27
ASRWRGDTGELF
>TRBJ2-3|TRBV6-2/TRBV6-3
ASSWPTSGPVQATQY
>TRBJ2-7|TRBV6-5
ASSFGDRDPYEQY
>TRBJ1-2|TRBV5-1
ASSQPDRASGYT
>TRBJ2-7|TRBV6-6
ASSPFGFTGGEQY
>TRBJ2-3|TRBV6-4
ASSDGLAGTRAQY
>TRBJ2-5|TRBV7-9
ASSFSGSGETQY
>TRBJ2-5|TRBV7-9
ASSIPGLAGGETQY
>TRBJ2-7|TRBV5-6
ASSLGPTYEQY
>TRBJ2-2|TRBV5-1
ASSPGQSGELF
>TRBJ2-2|TRBV27
ASSLLAGNTGELF
>TRBJ2-2|TRBV9
ASKPGSSTGELF
>TRBJ1-2|TRBV18
ASSPMGQVAYRT
>TRBJ2-3|TRBV13
ASSSDKGTQY
>TRBJ1-5|TRBV7-8
ASSSTGVVGGNQPQH
>TRBJ2-5|TRBV5-1
ASSLVGLVSETQY
>TRBJ2-3|TRBV5-1
ASSKLASGTADTQY
>TRBJ1-1|TRBV18
ASSPYPTGGSRNTEAF
>TRBJ1-3|TRBV2
ASSLDSRGSGNTIY
>TRBJ2-2|TRBV5-1
ASSLAGQGNTGELF
>TRBJ1-5|TRBV10-3
AISGQGDQPQH
>TRBJ2-1|TRBV7-2
ASSLTSAGNEQF
>TRBJ1-2|TRBV29-1
SVEKGAGGPFNYGYT
>TRBJ2-3|TRBV7-2
ASSLVGGGTVDTQY
>TRBJ2-2|TRBV5-1
ASSLNGGDTGELF
>TRBJ1-1|TRBV2
ASKRQGMNTEAF
>TRBJ2-3|TRBV4-3
ASSHSTLGTDTQY
>TRBJ1-5|TRBV7-8
ASSTQGVNQPQH
>TRBJ1-5|TRBV25-1
ASSESYGGPQH
>TRBJ2-2|TRBV5-4
ASSLATGTNGELF
>TRBJ1-2|TRBV28
ASNQATTNYGYT
>TRBJ1-2|TRBV5-1
ASSLGTGSIGYGYT
>TRBJ1-1|TRBV2
ASSRDRAVPEAF
>TRBJ2-2|TRBV9
ASSPRPAGANTGELF
>TRBJ2-1|TRBV5-1
ASSPSGGSSYNEQF
>TRBJ2-6|TRBV3-1/TRBV3-2
ASSQDSSGANVLT
>TRBJ1-6|TRBV30
AWRQGNSPLH
>TRBJ2-1|TRBV5-1
ASSVGTSVGGEQF
>TRBJ1-5|TRBV19
ASSPTGKNQPQH
>TRBJ2-3|TRBV11-2
ASSLGSGRDTQY
>TRBJ2-7|TRBV29-1
SVAQGSAVRERETYEQY
>TRBJ1-4|TRBV4-1
ASSQADRHGNEKLF
>TRBJ1-4|TRBV5-6
ASSRQGARATNEKLF
>TRBJ2-3|TRBV3-1/TRBV3-2
ASSLDGKSTDTQY
>TRBJ2-1|TRBV3-1/TRBV3-2
ASSQTSGTYNEQF
>TRBJ2-1|TRBV11-2
ASSKTSGRADPEQF
>TRBJ2-2|TRBV18
ASSPQASENTGELF
>TRBJ2-6|TRBV23-1
ASSHPSVAGANVLT
>TRBJ2-1|TRBV7-8
ASTLLSIYNEQF